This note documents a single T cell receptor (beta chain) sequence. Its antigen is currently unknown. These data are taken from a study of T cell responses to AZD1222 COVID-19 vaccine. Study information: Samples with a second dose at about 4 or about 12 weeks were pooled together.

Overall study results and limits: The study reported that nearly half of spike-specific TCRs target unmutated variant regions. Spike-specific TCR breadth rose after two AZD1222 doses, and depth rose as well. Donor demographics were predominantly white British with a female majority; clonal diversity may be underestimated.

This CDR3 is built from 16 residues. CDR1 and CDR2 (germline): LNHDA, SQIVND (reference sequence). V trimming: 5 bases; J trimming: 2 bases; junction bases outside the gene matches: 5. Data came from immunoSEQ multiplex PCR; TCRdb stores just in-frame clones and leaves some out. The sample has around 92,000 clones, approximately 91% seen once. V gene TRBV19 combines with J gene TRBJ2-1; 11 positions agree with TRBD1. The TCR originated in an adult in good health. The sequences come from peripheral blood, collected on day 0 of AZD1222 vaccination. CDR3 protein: CASSGRTGGTYNEQFF. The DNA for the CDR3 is TGTGCCAGTAGTGGTCGGACAGGGGGCACCTACAATGAGCAGTTCTTC.